This T cell receptor (beta chain) was captured in a study of OX40 agonist ivuxolimab in advanced cancers. Using immunoSEQ multiplex PCR, the repertoire was profiled, and TCRdb retains in-frame clones only, with some absent. Among fewer than 20,000 clones listed, more than 75% were seen once. Germline CDR1 is MDHEN and CDR2 is SYDVKM. The CDR3 sequence is 14 residues long. V lost 9 bases and J 0 bases, leaving 14 bases between the germline ends. The chain couples TRBV28 to TRBJ1-1, with D possibly TRBD1 on 5 matching bases. The source of this sequence is an adult with an advanced solid tumor such as melanoma, head and neck, liver or kidney cancer. The sequences come from CD4+ or CD8+ T cells sorted from blood, collected in a trial of the OX40 agonist ivuxolimab. DNA of the CDR3: TGTGCCAGTCTTGTCGGGGCCCTGAACACTGAAGCTTTCTTT. Its translation is CASLVGALNTEAFF. The whole variable domain, remainder taken from reference TRBV28 and TRBJ1-1, is DVKVTQSSRYLVKRTGEKVFLECVQDMDHENMFWYRQDPGLGLRLIYFSYDVKMKEKGDIPEGYSVSREKKERFSLILESASTNQTSMYLCASLVGALNTEAFFGQGTRLTVV.